A selection of T cell receptor beta chains follows, all from one sample in a study of blood T cell repertoires in COVID-19. The protocol was immunoSEQ multiplex PCR, while the TCRdb copy is restricted to in-frame clones and leaves out a portion. The data show 380,000 or so clones, with 70% to 90% seen just once and about 7.1% held by the top ten. The sequencing input was peripheral blood. These receptor sequences come from a woman aged 60 to 75 with COVID-19, enrolled during active disease. The CDR3 runs from the conserved cysteine through the conserved F or W. D genes are given only for firm matches. Some rows have no size entry. The others give once, few or many, or a class for an expanded clone.

V gene	clone size	J gene	D gene	CDR3 DNA	CDR3 protein
TRBV6-6	once	TRBJ2-1	TRBD1	TGTGCCAGCAGACCCCTACAGGGGTACCCCTACAATGAGCAGTTCTTC	CASRPLQGYPYNEQFF
TRBV5-4	few	TRBJ2-5	.	TGTGCCAGCAGCTTGGCCGGAAGGGGCAGGTTATCGGAGACCCAGTACTTC	CASSLAGRGRLSETQYF
TRBV18	few	TRBJ2-7	TRBD1	TGTGCCAGCTCACCGACCGCGACAGGGAACTACGAGCAGTACTTC	CASSPTATGNYEQYF
TRBV7-9	once	TRBJ2-1	TRBD2	TGTGCCAGCAGCTTAGGGACTAGCGGCCACAATGAGCAGTTCTTC	CASSLGTSGHNEQFF
TRBV28	.	TRBJ2-2	TRBD2	TGTGCCACCTCCGGCGGGGGGGGCGGCGGGGAGCTGTTTTTT	CATSGGGGGGELFF
TRBV6-2/TRBV6-3	.	TRBJ2-3	.	TGTGCCAGCAGTTACTCCCCCCAAGGGGGGCAGTATTTT	CASSYSPQGGQYF
TRBV7-9	.	TRBJ2-7	.	TGTGCCAGCAGTTGGACAGATGGAATCTACGAGCAGTACTTC	CASSWTDGIYEQYF
TRBV6-4	.	TRBJ2-3	.	TGTGCCAGCAGTGACTCTGGCGGGGCAGATACGCAGTATTTT	CASSDSGGADTQYF
TRBV7-8	.	TRBJ2-6	.	TGTGCCAGCAGCCCCGACAGGATCTCTGGGGCCAACGTCCTGACTTTC	CASSPDRISGANVLTF
TRBV5-6	.	TRBJ2-3	.	TGTGCCAGCAGTCAACCGGGACAAGAAGATCCGAGCACAGATACGCAGTATTTT	CASSQPGQEDPSTDTQYF
TRBV2	.	TRBJ1-1	.	TGTGCCAGCAGGGGTGAGGCTGTGGGTATAGTGGACACTGAAGCTTTCTTT	CASRGEAVGIVDTEAFF
TRBV28	once	TRBJ1-2	.	TGTGCCAGCAGTTTAACTACGGCTCAGTTTGCCTATGGCTACACCTTC	CASSLTTAQFAYGYTF
TRBV3-1/TRBV3-2	.	TRBJ1-2	.	TGTGCCAGCAGCCAAGAGTTAGGACCGCGGGTAGGCTACACCTTC	CASSQELGPRVGYTF
TRBV6-6	.	TRBJ2-7	.	TGTGCCAGCAGTTACGCCGACTTTGGCGAGCAGTACTTC	CASSYADFGEQYF
TRBV5-1	.	TRBJ2-4	.	TGCGCCAGCAGCCCGGAGGGCGCCAAAAACATTCAGTACTTC	CASSPEGAKNIQYF
TRBV18	.	TRBJ1-6	.	TGTGCCAGCTCACAAAACGACCCGGCGGCTTCACCCCTCCACTTT	CASSQNDPAASPLHF
TRBV3-1/TRBV3-2	.	TRBJ1-1	.	TGTGCCAGCAGCCAAGGGTGGCCTGAAGCTTTCTTT	CASSQGWPEAFF
TRBV14	.	TRBJ2-5	TRBD1	TGTGCCAGCAGCCAAGTGGATTGGACAGGGAAAGAGACCCAGTACTTC	CASSQVDWTGKETQYF
TRBV3-1/TRBV3-2	once	TRBJ2-7	.	TGTGCCAGCAGCAAAAGTCGGGGGACGTATTCGGGATACGAGCAGTACTTC	CASSKSRGTYSGYEQYF
TRBV10-3	.	TRBJ1-3	.	TGTGCCATCAGTGGCACAAACTCTGGAAACACCATATATTTT	CAISGTNSGNTIYF
TRBV4-3	.	TRBJ1-5	TRBD1	TGCGCCAGCAGCCAAGAGTCGCCAAGGACAGGGGGAAGAAATCAGCCCCAGCATTTT	CASSQESPRTGGRNQPQHF
TRBV9	.	TRBJ1-2	TRBD1	TGTGCCAGCAGCGGCGGACAGGGGACGATCGGCTACACCTTC	CASSGGQGTIGYTF
TRBV6-5	.	TRBJ1-5	.	TGTGCCAGCAGTCAGGATAGCAATCAGCCCCAGCATTTT	CASSQDSNQPQHF
TRBV4-3	.	TRBJ1-1	TRBD1	TGCGCCAGCAGCCAAGACTCTCAAGGGGGCGAAGCTTTCTTT	CASSQDSQGGEAFF
TRBV9	.	TRBJ2-3	TRBD2	TGTGCCAGCAGCGCCAGACTAGCGGCGACAGATACGCAGTATTTT	CASSARLAATDTQYF
TRBV6-5	.	TRBJ2-7	TRBD2	TGTGCCAGCAGTTCCAAATCAGCGGGGACCACCTACGAGCAGTACTTC	CASSSKSAGTTYEQYF
TRBV18	.	TRBJ2-3	.	TGTGCCAGCTCACCACTGGCGGGGAGAGAAGATACGCAGTATTTT	CASSPLAGREDTQYF
TRBV7-2	.	TRBJ2-2	TRBD1	TGTGCCAGCAGCAACCGACAGGGTGGTACCGGGGAGCTGTTTTTT	CASSNRQGGTGELFF
TRBV4-2	few	TRBJ2-2	.	TGTGCCAGCAGCCAGGAAGGTTGGGCGGGAACCGGGGAGCTGTTTTTT	CASSQEGWAGTGELFF
TRBV5-4	.	TRBJ1-2	.	TGTGCCAGCAGCTTGCTTTCAGAGGCCTATGGCTACACCTTC	CASSLLSEAYGYTF
TRBV2	.	TRBJ1-1	TRBD1	TGTGCCAGCAGCCTGACAGGGGCCGCCACTGAAGCTTTCTTT	CASSLTGAATEAFF
TRBV21-1	few	TRBJ1-5	.	TGTGCCAGCAGCTCACAGCCCCAGCATTTT	CASSSQPQHF
TRBV3-1/TRBV3-2	.	TRBJ2-2	TRBD2	TGTGCCAGCAGCCCGCGGGGGGGGGCCACCGGGGAGCTGTTTTTT	CASSPRGGATGELFF
TRBV5-6	.	TRBJ2-7	.	TGTGCCAGCTCCCCTTGGGGCAGCTCCTACGAGCAGTACTTC	CASSPWGSSYEQYF
TRBV5-1	.	TRBJ1-1	.	TGCGCCAGCAGCTTGGTAGACCTAGGCACTGAAGCTTTCTTT	CASSLVDLGTEAFF
TRBV7-3	.	TRBJ1-1	TRBD1	TGTGCCAGCAGCACCAGCGGGACAGGCTTAATGAACACTGAAGCTTTCTTT	CASSTSGTGLMNTEAFF
TRBV9	.	TRBJ2-2	TRBD1	TGTGCCAGCAGCGGGCCGGGACAGGGGAACACCGGGGAGCTGTTTTTT	CASSGPGQGNTGELFF
TRBV3-1/TRBV3-2	.	TRBJ1-3	.	TGTGCCAGCAGCCAGGCCTTATGGGGGCCTGGAAACACCATATATTTT	CASSQALWGPGNTIYF
TRBV6-6	.	TRBJ1-2	.	TGTGCCAGCAGTTATCAGGGGAACTATGGCTACACCTTC	CASSYQGNYGYTF
TRBV27	.	TRBJ1-2	TRBD1	TGTGCCAGCAGTTTATCTTATCCGGGACAGGGTTATGGCTACACCTTC	CASSLSYPGQGYGYTF
TRBV4-1	.	TRBJ1-2	.	TGCGCCAGCAGCCAAGGGGGCGTCTATGGCTACACCTTC	CASSQGGVYGYTF
TRBV7-3	.	TRBJ2-1	.	TGTGCCAGCAGCTCCCTGGGGGGGGCCATTTACAATGAGCAGTTCTTC	CASSSLGGAIYNEQFF
TRBV6-5	.	TRBJ2-2	TRBD2	TGTGCCAGCAGTTACTCATGGCTAGCGGGCACCGGGGAGCTGTTTTTT	CASSYSWLAGTGELFF
TRBV2	.	TRBJ2-5	.	TGTGCCAGCAGACGCGACAGGTACCAAGAGACCCAGTACTTC	CASRRDRYQETQYF
TRBV6-2/TRBV6-3	.	TRBJ1-2	.	TGTGCCAGCAGTTACTCCGGCAGGGCATATGGCTACACCTTC	CASSYSGRAYGYTF
TRBV3-1/TRBV3-2	.	TRBJ2-7	.	TGTGCCAGCAGCCAAGACATTTTAGGCGGATCCTACGAGCAGTACTTC	CASSQDILGGSYEQYF
TRBV4-1	.	TRBJ1-2	.	TGCGCCAGCAGCCAAGATAGCGGGACACCCTATGGCTACACCTTC	CASSQDSGTPYGYTF
TRBV11-2	.	TRBJ2-7	.	TGTGCCAGCATCGGGTCAGGGCTCGAGCAGTACTTC	CASIGSGLEQYF
TRBV4-2	.	TRBJ1-2	TRBD1	TGTGCCAGCAGCCAAGCACAGGGGGCGGGATTCTATGGCTACACCTTC	CASSQAQGAGFYGYTF
TRBV6-2/TRBV6-3	.	TRBJ2-1	TRBD2	TGTGCCAGCAGTTACATCGGACTAGCGGGGGGGCCGGGGAATGAGCAGTTCTTC	CASSYIGLAGGPGNEQFF
TRBV19	once	TRBJ1-4	.	TGTGCCAGTAGTATAGATCGGGCAGCACGCGGGGAAAAACTGTTTTTT	CASSIDRAARGEKLFF
TRBV9	.	TRBJ2-5	.	TGTGCCAGCAGCCCTGGGGGCGGAAGAGAGACCCAGTACTTC	CASSPGGGRETQYF
TRBV9	.	TRBJ2-7	TRBD1	TGTGCCAGCAGCGTAGAGGACAGGGGGCTATACGAGCAGTACTTC	CASSVEDRGLYEQYF
TRBV4-1	.	TRBJ1-1	.	TGCGCCAGCAGCCAAATAGCCCTGAACACTGAAGCTTTCTTT	CASSQIALNTEAFF
TRBV19	.	TRBJ2-3	TRBD1	TGTGCCAGTAGGGTAGACAGGGGGGGATACGGCACAGATACGCAGTATTTT	CASRVDRGGYGTDTQYF
TRBV10-3	.	TRBJ2-3	TRBD2	TGTGCCATCAGTGGAGGGACTAGCGGAACCTTTGGTACGCAGTATTTT	CAISGGTSGTFGTQYF
TRBV2	.	TRBJ1-6	TRBD1	TGTGCCAGACAGGGGCAGAATTCACCCCTCCACTTT	CARQGQNSPLHF